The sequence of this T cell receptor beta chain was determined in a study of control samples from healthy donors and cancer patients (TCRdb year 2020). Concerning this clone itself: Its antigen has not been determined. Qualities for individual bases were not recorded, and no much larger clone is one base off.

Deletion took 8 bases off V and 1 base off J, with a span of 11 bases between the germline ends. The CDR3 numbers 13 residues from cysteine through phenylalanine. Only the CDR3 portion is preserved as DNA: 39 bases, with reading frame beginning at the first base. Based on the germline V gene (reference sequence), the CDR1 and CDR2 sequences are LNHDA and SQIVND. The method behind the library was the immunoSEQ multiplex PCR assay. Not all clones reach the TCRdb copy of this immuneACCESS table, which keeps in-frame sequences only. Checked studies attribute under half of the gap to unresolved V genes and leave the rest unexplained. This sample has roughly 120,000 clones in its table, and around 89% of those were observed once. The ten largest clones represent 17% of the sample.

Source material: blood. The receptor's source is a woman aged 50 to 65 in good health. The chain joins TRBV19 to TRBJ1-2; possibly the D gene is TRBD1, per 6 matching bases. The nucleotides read TGTGCCAGTTTGGACAGTCGTAACTATGGCTACACCTTC. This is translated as CASLDSRNYGYTF.